The 27 T cell receptor beta chains below all came from one sample that was sequenced in a study of T cell repertoires in cytomegalovirus infection (dated by TCRdb to about 2019). In the paper's terms, the treatment or condition label means: in vitro stimulation with specific CMV peptide epitopes to enrich CMV-specific T cells. For sequencing, an Illumina HiSeq 1500 was employed. TCRdb applied fastp at Q25 and MiXCR to the public reads, then kept only in-frame beta chains. One record per CDR3 amino acid sequence lists the most common genes and DNA. A total of some 560,000 distinct CDR3 sequences appear in this sample, approximately 40% of them only once. The top ten clones comprise 48% of the sample. What these receptors recognize is not known. This material consisted of cultured PBMCs, taken from culture after CMV antigen stimulation. All receptors derive from a human donor in good health (CMV status not recorded). Some clones in this sample may be carry-over from other donors' samples.

This sequence joins TRBV7-8 and TRBJ2-5; D is ambiguous. V was trimmed by 5 bases and J by 5 bases, leaving 15 bases between them. CDR1 SGHVS and CDR2 FQNEAQ come from the germline V gene. The CDR3 is 14 amino acids. CDR3 in amino acids: CASSLSGPGETQYF. DNA for the CDR3: TGTGCCAGCAGCCTATCGGGTCCTGGGGAGACCCAGTACTTC.

The CDR3 DNA reads as TGTGCCAGCAGCCAAGGGCCTGGGGGCGGGGGGCCCTCCTACAATGAGCAGTTCTTC. This sequence encodes CASSQGPGGGGPSYNEQFF. J is TRBJ2-1 and V is TRBV14; 8 bases are a match to TRBD2. The V segment lost 1 base and the J segment 0 bases; nucleotides outside the gene matches: 11. CDR1 and CDR2 from the germline V gene are SGHDN and FVKESK. CDR3 length equals 19 residues.

The chain uses TRBV7-2 and TRBJ2-5; 9 bases are shared with TRBD2. Germline V gives CDR1 SGHTA, CDR2 FQGNSA. Trimming took 5 bases from V and 5 from J; bases not matched to a gene: 9. The CDR3 sequence is 15 residues long. CDR3 protein: CASSPPLAGMETQYF. DNA for the CDR3: TGTGCCAGCAGCCCCCCACTAGCGGGCATGGAGACCCAGTACTTC.

The chain links TRBV6-2 or TRBV6-3 to TRBJ2-7, with a weak D call TRBD1 (6 bases). In germline, CDR1 is MNHEY, CDR2 SVGEGT. V was shortened by 6 bases and J by 6 bases, with 12 bases between the two germline ends. This CDR3 is built from 12 residues. The CDR3 spells CASSRAGVEQYF. DNA for the CDR3: TGTGCCAGCAGCCGAGCAGGGGTCGAGCAGTACTTC.

Written as DNA, the CDR3 is TGTGCCAGCAGTCCTCAGACAGGGACGGTTTCGGCAAAGGGCATTCAGTACTTC. Translation: CASSPQTGTVSAKGIQYF. This chain links TRBV28 with TRBJ2-4; 7 bases fit TRBD1. Losses at the gene ends were 5 bases for V and 9 bases for J; bases not matched to a gene: 22. The germline gives CDR1 MDHEN, CDR2 SYDVKM. This CDR3 has 18 residues.

The chain recombines TRBV11-2 with TRBJ2-2; no firm D call. V was trimmed by 6 bases and J by 1 base, leaving 15 bases between them. The germline V gene has CDR1 SGHAT and CDR2 FQNNGV. The CDR3 length is 16 residues. The CDR3 protein is CASRVPGRGNTGELFF. CDR3 coding DNA: TGTGCCAGCAGGGTCCCCGGTCGCGGGAACACCGGGGAGCTGTTTTTT.

The genes are TRBV30 and TRBJ1-6, with D tentatively TRBD1 (5 bases). The V end was cut by 1 base, the J end by 12 bases, with 22 bases between. CDR1 GTSNPN and CDR2 SVGIG come from the germline V gene (reference sequence). The CDR3 runs to 16 residues. The CDR3 DNA follows: TGTGCCTGGAGTGAAATTCGGGACCCGTCTCCTGGACCCCTCCACTTT. Its translation: CAWSEIRDPSPGPLHF.

The V call is TRBV6-6, the J call TRBJ2-3, with D uncertain. The germline gives CDR1 MNHNY, CDR2 SVGAGI (reference sequence). This CDR3 comprises 14 residues. V shed 2 bases and J shed 5 bases, with 11 bases lying between them. The CDR3 spells CASSYLVFGDTQYF. Written as DNA, the CDR3 is TGTGCCAGCAGTTACCTAGTTTTTGGAGATACGCAGTATTTT.

CDR3 coding DNA: TGTGCCAGCAGCCCCCCGGGGGGCGGGGATACGCAGTATTTT. Protein: CASSPPGGGDTQYF. This chain connects TRBV11-2 to TRBJ2-3, with D perhaps matching TRBD2 (7 bases). V lost 5 bases to trimming and J lost 6 bases, with 15 bases between them. CDR1 is SGHAT and CDR2 is FQNNGV in the germline V gene. CDR3 length: 14 residues.

The chain joins TRBV12-3 or TRBV12-4 to TRBJ2-1; 8 bases map to TRBD1. J lost 8 bases, V lost 3 bases, and 9 bases had no gene match. CDR3 length: 15 amino acids. The CDR3 coding sequence is TGTGCCAGCAGTTTCGCCCAGGGGGCGCAATATGAGCAGTTCTTC. Protein sequence: CASSFAQGAQYEQFF.

Note on this clonotype: Just one base apart from a much larger clone, this may be a read error. J is TRBJ2-7 and V is TRBV6-2 or TRBV6-3; 8 nucleotides agree with TRBD2. This CDR3 contains 14 residues. Trimming took 6 bases from V and 1 from J; bases not matched to a gene: 5. The germline CDR1 and CDR2 sequences are MNHEY and SVGEGT. The CDR3: CASRSAGGSYEQYF. For the CDR3, the DNA is TGTGCCAGCAGGAGTGCGGGGGGATCCTACGAGCAGTACTTC.

The rearrangement joins TRBV5-5 to TRBJ2-1, with a tentative D call TRBD2 (5 bases). Looked up from germline, CDR1 is SGHKS and CDR2 is YYEKEE (reference sequence). Trimming stripped 7 bases from V and 0 bases from J, with 20 bases between. CDR3 length equals 17 residues. The CDR3 DNA sequence: TGTGCCAGCCGTGGTTACCGGGATCTAAACTCCTACAATGAGCAGTTCTTC. Residues: CASRGYRDLNSYNEQFF.

This clonotype was counted only a few times. The chain uses TRBV7-8 and TRBJ2-5; D ambiguous. Per the germline V gene, CDR1 is SGHVS and CDR2 is FQNEAQ. The CDR3 extends over 14 amino acids. The V gene lost 1 base and the J gene lost 1 base, with 7 bases spanning the gap. CDR3 nucleotide sequence: TGTGCCAGCAGCTTAGGTGACATCCAAGAGACCCAGTACTTC. Its protein is CASSLGDIQETQYF.

This rearrangement joins TRBV7-2 to TRBJ1-2; D perhaps matches TRBD1 (5 bases). CDR3 size: 13 residues. Germline CDR1 is SGHTA and CDR2 is FQGNSA. Trimming cost V 1 base and J 6 bases, with 9 bases left between them. The CDR3 loop reads CASSLEAGNGYTF. In nucleotides, the CDR3 is TGTGCCAGCAGCTTAGAGGCAGGGAATGGCTACACCTTC.

This clonotype was counted only a few times. This sequence joins TRBV7-2 and TRBJ2-1; D not resolved. V lost 7 bases to trimming and J lost 0 bases, with 16 bases between them. The CDR3 runs 16 residues. The germline CDR1 and CDR2 sequences are SGHTA and FQGNSA. CDR3 amino acids: CASIQGWGHSYNEQFF. The CDR3 DNA reads TGTGCCAGCATCCAAGGGTGGGGTCACTCCTACAATGAGCAGTTCTTC.

The table lists this clonotype with many counts. The chain uses TRBV7-2 and TRBJ1-6; D is uncertain. The CDR3 length is 14 residues. The V gene lost 5 bases and the J gene lost 6 bases, with 11 bases spanning the gap. Germline V gene sequence: CDR1 SGHTA, CDR2 FQGNSA. CDR3 bases: TGTGCCAGCAGCCGAGCCCGGGTTAATTCACCCCTCCACTTT. Encoded protein: CASSRARVNSPLHF.

This clonotype was recorded a few times. The chain uses TRBV12-3 or TRBV12-4 and TRBJ1-2; tentative D call: TRBD1 (6 bases). V was clipped by 5 bases and J by 6 bases, with 22 bases between them. The CDR3 has 16 amino acids. The CDR3 loop reads CASSASDRYITNGYTF. DNA of the CDR3: TGTGCCAGCAGTGCCTCGGACAGATATATAACTAATGGCTACACCTTC.

This chain connects TRBV2 to TRBJ2-3; D possibly corresponds to TRBD2 (6 bases). Trimming took 4 bases from V and 5 from J, leaving 16 bases between them. CDR3 length: 15 residues. CDR1 SNHLY and CDR2 FYNNEI come from the germline V gene. The CDR3 DNA reads as TGTGCCAGCAGTGGTCGGCGGGGCGTGGTAGATACGCAGTATTTT. Its translation is CASSGRRGVVDTQYF.

This clonotype was detected ten times or more. Here the CDR3 DNA reads TGTGCCAGCAGTACAGGGACCGGGGAGCTGTTTTTT. This translates into CASSTGTGELFF. This chain links TRBV7-2 with TRBJ2-2; D possibly corresponds to TRBD1 (6 bases). CDR1 is SGHTA, CDR2 FQGNSA, per germline. The CDR3 has 12 amino acids. V lost 6 bases and J lost 5, with 7 bases in between.

The chain links TRBV12-3 or TRBV12-4 to TRBJ1-6, with no clear D. V lost 6 bases and J 3 bases, leaving 9 bases between the germline ends. The length of the CDR3 is 14 residues. Here the CDR3 DNA reads TGTGCCAGCAGCCGCTCTTACTATAATTCACCCCTCCACTTT. This gives the protein CASSRSYYNSPLHF.

This clonotype appeared a few times. This chain links TRBV7-2 with TRBJ2-1; D may be TRBD2 (5 bases). The CDR3 length is 15 residues. V was trimmed by 1 base and J by 13 bases, leaving 20 bases between them. Germline V gene sequence: CDR1 SGHTA, CDR2 FQGNSA. Written as DNA, the CDR3 is TGTGCCAGCAGCTTAGAGGACTTGGGCCCAAGGGAACAGTTCTTC. It translates to CASSLEDLGPREQFF.

The CDR3 sequence is CASTWGANTGELFF. In DNA form, the CDR3 reads TGTGCCAGCACCTGGGGCGCGAACACCGGGGAGCTGTTTTTT. V and J are TRBV7-3 and TRBJ2-2, with a tentative D call TRBD1 (5 bases). CDR1 SGHTA and CDR2 FQGTGA come from the germline V gene. This CDR3 is built from 14 residues. V dropped 7 bases and J dropped 0 bases, with 9 bases sitting between them. The complete variable domain, with remaining parts taken from reference TRBV7-3 and TRBJ2-2, reads GAGVSQTPSNKVTEKGKYVELRCDPISGHTALYWYRQSLGQGPEFLIYFQGTGAADDSGLPNDRFFAVRPEGSVSTLKIQRTERGDSAVYLCASTWGANTGELFFGEGSRLTVL.

Only one count was recorded for this clonotype. The chain is built from TRBV19 and TRBJ1-5, with D perhaps TRBD1 (5 bases). The CDR3 spans 16 residues. Trimming left V 4 bases short and J 2 bases short, with 15 bases between. Germline loops: CDR1 LNHDA, CDR2 SQIVND (reference sequence). CDR3 nucleotides: TGTGCCAGTAGTAAAACCGCCTTAGGGGGCAATCAGCCCCAGCATTTT. Translating it yields CASSKTALGGNQPQHF.

The J gene is TRBJ1-4, the V gene TRBV28; D might be TRBD1 (5 bases). The CDR3 extends over 19 amino acids. V lost 6 bases to trimming and J lost 3 bases, with 26 bases between them. Germline V CDR1 and CDR2: MDHEN, SYDVKM. The CDR3 here is CASRAGGANLFLANEKLFF. The CDR3 nucleotides read TGTGCCAGCAGGGCTGGAGGGGCTAACTTATTTCTTGCTAATGAAAAACTGTTTTTT.

This clonotype was observed at least ten times. The rearrangement joins TRBV7-2 to TRBJ1-1; D is possibly TRBD1 (5 bases). The CDR3 runs 16 residues. The germline gives CDR1 SGHTA, CDR2 FQGNSA. With 1 base removed from V and 1 base from J, the gap between germline ends came to 13 bases. The CDR3 DNA sequence: TGTGCCAGCAGCTTAGATCTAAGGGGCGCGAACACTGAAGCTTTCTTT. It encodes CASSLDLRGANTEAFF.

This chain connects TRBV12-3 or TRBV12-4 to TRBJ1-1; possibly TRBD1 for D (6 bases). The CDR3 runs to 13 residues. Deletions cut 6 bases from V and 7 bases from J, with 15 bases between. The CDR3 sequence: CASSSSGGREAFF. The DNA for the CDR3 is TGTGCCAGCAGCTCATCGGGGGGGCGTGAAGCTTTCTTT.

This clonotype showed up just a few times. This chain joins TRBV7-3 and TRBJ2-6; D remains unclear. Per germline, CDR1 SGHTA and CDR2 FQGTGA. With 6 bases removed from V and 0 bases from J, the gap between germline ends came to 12 bases. The CDR3 has 16 amino acids. CDR3 sequence (DNA): TGTGCCAGCAGACCACCACCGATCTCTGGGGCCAACGTCCTGACTTTC. Its protein is CASRPPPISGANVLTF.